The entry below describes one TCR beta chain. The data are from a study of T-cell memory formation after mild COVID-19. Each CDR3 protein gets one entry after TCRdb re-called the 5' RACE reads with MiXCR. The table has some 320,000 distinct CDR3 sequences, about a sixth seen once. This CDR3 region has 15 residues. Germline V lookup: CDR1 SGHVS, CDR2 FNYEAQ. The V gene lost 0 bases and the J gene lost 7 bases, with 12 bases spanning the gap. This clonotype originated in a man aged 18 to 30 who had mild COVID-19 (a few samples of this study predate the infection). Cell type and time point are not known. The chain carries TRBV7-6 and TRBJ2-2, with D possibly TRBD1 on 6 matching bases. Sample: PBMCs or a T cell subset sorted from them (not recorded which). The CDR3: CASSLAWGLGGELFF. In DNA form, the CDR3 reads TGTGCCAGCAGCTTAGCGTGGGGGCTGGGCGGGGAGCTGTTTTTT.